These T cell receptor beta chains were read from a single sample in a study of shared clonotypes between healthy human individuals. Data came from immunoSEQ multiplex PCR; TCRdb stores just in-frame clones and leaves some out. The data contain about 1,800,000 clones, roughly 95% of them seen just once; the ten biggest clones take up roughly 1.2%. Material: naive CD8+ T cells sorted from blood. Receptors originate from a man aged 18 to 29 in good health. CDR3s include the opening cysteine and the closing phenylalanine or tryptophan. D genes are given only for firm matches. The size of a clone is reported for some rows only, either as once, few or many, or as a class for expanded clones.

NA	TRBJ2-7	TRBV29-1	once	CSVEDWGSSYEQYF	TGCAGCGTTGAAGATTGGGGGAGCTCCTACGAGCAGTACTTC
NA	TRBJ2-5	TRBV28	NA	CASSLLAGDQETQYF	TGTGCCAGCAGTTTATTGGCAGGGGACCAAGAGACCCAGTACTTC
TRBD2	TRBJ2-3	TRBV10-3	NA	CATLPSGGSRKPTDTQYF	TGTGCCACTCTTCCTAGCGGGGGTTCACGAAAGCCCACAGATACGCAGTATTTT
NA	TRBJ2-5	TRBV9	NA	CASSSSQGGETQYF	TGTGCCAGCAGCTCAAGTCAGGGCGGGGAGACCCAGTACTTC
NA	TRBJ2-7	TRBV7-2	NA	CASSPGLPSYEQYF	TGTGCCAGCAGCCCAGGACTACCCTCCTACGAGCAGTACTTC
TRBD2	TRBJ2-7	TRBV6-5	NA	CASSLQGLEPYEQYF	TGTGCCAGCAGTCTCCAGGGACTAGAACCCTACGAGCAGTACTTC
TRBD1	TRBJ2-5	TRBV27	NA	CASRQGANWETQYF	TGTGCCAGCAGGCAGGGGGCCAACTGGGAGACCCAGTACTTC
NA	TRBJ1-1	TRBV5-1	NA	CASSLEQPLNTEAFF	TGCGCCAGCAGCTTGGAACAGCCCCTGAACACTGAAGCTTTCTTT
NA	TRBJ2-2	TRBV15	NA	CATRDYNTGELFF	TGTGCCACCAGGGACTATAACACCGGGGAGCTGTTTTTT
NA	TRBJ2-7	TRBV28	NA	CASSSPAGIGGSWQYF	TGTGCCAGCAGTTCTCCCGCGGGGATCGGGGGAAGCTGGCAGTACTTC
NA	TRBJ1-1	TRBV6-1	NA	CASRPASEGTTEAFF	TGTGCCAGCAGACCGGCCTCCGAGGGGACCACTGAAGCTTTCTTT
TRBD1	TRBJ2-7	TRBV27	NA	CASSLWAFSRQGSFYEQYF	TGTGCCAGCAGTTTATGGGCCTTCTCCCGACAGGGGAGCTTCTACGAGCAGTACTTC
NA	TRBJ1-2	TRBV11-2	NA	CASSLDLRISGAVYGYTF	TGTGCCAGCAGCTTAGATCTTAGAATAAGTGGGGCTGTCTATGGCTACACCTTC
NA	TRBJ2-3	TRBV28	NA	CASSLARGASAGDTQYF	TGTGCCAGCAGTTTAGCCCGTGGGGCATCCGCCGGGGATACGCAGTATTTT
NA	TRBJ2-6	TRBV4-1	NA	CASSQEPVNEDLFYVLTF	TGCGCCAGCAGCCAAGAGCCCGTAAACGAGGACCTTTTCTACGTCCTGACTTTC
TRBD1	TRBJ2-1	TRBV29-1	NA	CSGILGGQAPYNEQFF	TGCAGCGGGATTCTTGGTGGACAGGCCCCGTACAATGAGCAGTTCTTC
NA	TRBJ1-3	TRBV7-8	NA	CASSGLQGEVGNTIYF	TGTGCCAGCAGCGGACTCCAGGGCGAAGTTGGAAACACCATATATTTT
NA	TRBJ1-1	TRBV15	NA	CATSRDEIEENTEAFF	TGTGCCACCAGCAGAGATGAAATAGAGGAGAACACTGAAGCTTTCTTT
TRBD1	TRBJ1-2	TRBV27	NA	CASSLLGVQGFRNYGYTF	TGTGCCAGCAGTTTATTGGGGGTACAGGGGTTCCGGAACTATGGCTACACCTTC
NA	TRBJ2-1	TRBV4-3	NA	CASSQVWAGESDEQFF	TGCGCCAGCAGCCAAGTATGGGCAGGGGAGTCCGATGAGCAGTTCTTC
NA	TRBJ2-2	TRBV9	NA	CASSVEAAGELFF	TGTGCCAGCAGCGTAGAGGCTGCCGGGGAGCTGTTTTTT
NA	TRBJ2-7	TRBV4-1	NA	CASSQKVEGWYEQYF	TGCGCCAGCAGCCAGAAGGTAGAGGGTTGGTACGAGCAGTACTTC
TRBD2	TRBJ2-1	TRBV15	NA	CATSRDGKREWTYNEQFF	TGTGCCACCAGCAGAGATGGAAAGCGGGAGTGGACCTACAATGAGCAGTTCTTC
TRBD2	TRBJ2-5	TRBV4-1	NA	CASSQDGLAGEGETQYF	TGCGCCAGCAGCCAAGATGGGTTGGCGGGGGAGGGAGAGACCCAGTACTTC
NA	TRBJ2-5	TRBV6-5	NA	CASSYGVADQETQYF	TGTGCCAGCAGTTATGGCGTGGCAGACCAAGAGACCCAGTACTTC
NA	TRBJ2-7	TRBV21-1	NA	CASSRGRPKSYEQYF	TGTGCCAGCAGCAGAGGCAGGCCCAAATCCTACGAGCAGTACTTC
NA	TRBJ2-7	TRBV5-1	NA	CASSSGPYLPYEQYF	TGCGCCAGCAGCTCGGGACCCTACCTACCCTACGAGCAGTACTTC